These T cell receptor beta chains were read from a single sample in a study of Graves' ophthalmopathy and Graves' hyperthyroidism. TCRdb independently ran MiXCR on the multiplex PCR reads; one entry per CDR3 protein. The sample contains about 1.1 million distinct CDR3 sequences, 36% of which appear only once. Material: peripheral blood or thyroid tissue (not recorded which). The receptor set was obtained from an adult man with Graves' hyperthyroidism. Each CDR3 is given with its conserved first and last residue. The D gene is left open where the match is weak. Clone sizes are given selectively: once, few, many, or a class where the clone is expanded.

size: -
D: -
V: TRBV20-1
J: TRBJ1-2
CDR3: CSARETAYGYTF
DNA: TGCAGTGCTAGAGAGACAGCCTATGGCTACACCTTC

size: few
D: -
V: TRBV27
J: TRBJ1-6
CDR3: CASSLSRIGNSPLHF
DNA: TGTGCCAGCAGTTTATCGCGTATCGGTAATTCACCCCTCCACTTT

size: many
D: -
V: TRBV2
J: TRBJ2-5
CDR3: CASSDRSETQYF
DNA: TGTGCCAGCAGTGACAGGTCCGAGACCCAGTACTTC

size: many
D: -
V: TRBV6-2/TRBV6-3
J: TRBJ1-3
CDR3: CASKTGNTIYF
DNA: TGTGCCAGCAAGACTGGAAACACCATATATTTT

size: many
D: -
V: TRBV14
J: TRBJ2-5
CDR3: CASSQDLARAETQYF
DNA: TGTGCCAGCAGCCAAGATCTCGCCAGGGCTGAGACCCAGTACTTC

size: -
D: -
V: TRBV28
J: TRBJ2-7
CDR3: CASSPRGPRYYEQYF
DNA: TGTGCCAGCAGCCCCCGCGGGCCTAGGTACTACGAGCAGTACTTC

size: -
D: -
V: TRBV10-3
J: TRBJ2-7
CDR3: CASSSPRLASYEQYF
DNA: TGTGCCAGCAGTTCCCCGCGACTTGCCTCCTACGAGCAGTACTTC

size: -
D: TRBD1
V: TRBV20-1
J: TRBJ2-7
CDR3: CSASRGQGAEQYF
DNA: TGCAGTGCTAGCCGAGGACAGGGGGCCGAGCAGTACTTC

size: few
D: TRBD2
V: TRBV12-3/TRBV12-4
J: TRBJ2-7
CDR3: CASSLEREPHYEQYF
DNA: TGTGCCAGCAGTTTAGAGCGGGAGCCCCACTACGAGCAGTACTTC

size: many
D: -
V: TRBV20-1
J: TRBJ2-5
CDR3: CSATDFLETQYF
DNA: TGCAGTGCTACGGACTTTCTAGAGACCCAGTACTTC

size: -
D: -
V: TRBV20-1
J: TRBJ2-7
CDR3: CSASGAGIHEQYF
DNA: TGCAGTGCTAGTGGCGCGGGCATCCACGAGCAGTACTTC

size: few
D: -
V: TRBV29-1
J: TRBJ2-3
CDR3: CSVPGPDTQYF
DNA: TGCAGCGTTCCGGGCCCAGATACGCAGTATTTT

size: many
D: -
V: TRBV4-1
J: TRBJ1-5
CDR3: CASTGAQGQPQHF
DNA: TGCGCCAGCACCGGGGCCCAGGGCCAGCCCCAGCATTTT

size: many
D: -
V: TRBV5-6
J: TRBJ1-1
CDR3: CASSSTLTDTTEAFF
DNA: TGTGCCAGCAGCTCCACCTTAACCGACACCACTGAAGCTTTCTTT

size: -
D: -
V: TRBV7-2
J: TRBJ1-4
CDR3: CASSSGRGSTNEKLFF
DNA: TGTGCCAGCAGCTCCGGACGGGGGTCAACTAATGAAAAACTGTTTTTT

size: few
D: -
V: TRBV9
J: TRBJ1-1
CDR3: CASSGGTIPSTEAFF
DNA: TGTGCCAGCAGCGGGGGGACCATCCCGAGCACTGAAGCTTTCTTT

size: -
D: -
V: TRBV29-1
J: TRBJ1-1
CDR3: CSVVRKLNTEAFF
DNA: TGCAGCGTTGTTCGGAAATTGAACACTGAAGCTTTCTTT

size: -
D: -
V: TRBV12-3/TRBV12-4
J: TRBJ1-2
CDR3: CASSSNPGQTIGYTF
DNA: TGTGCCAGCAGCTCTAACCCAGGACAGACTATTGGCTACACCTTC

size: -
D: -
V: TRBV6-2/TRBV6-3
J: TRBJ1-1
CDR3: CASSQDRSYYTEAFF
DNA: TGTGCCAGCAGCCAGGACCGAAGCTATTACACTGAAGCTTTCTTT

size: many
D: TRBD1
V: TRBV6-5
J: TRBJ2-7
CDR3: CASSLQGAGYEQYF
DNA: TGTGCCAGCAGCCTACAGGGGGCGGGTTACGAGCAGTACTTC

size: many
D: -
V: TRBV29-1
J: TRBJ1-2
CDR3: CSVTGLLGGGYTF
DNA: TGCAGCGTTACCGGACTCCTAGGGGGTGGCTACACCTTC

size: -
D: -
V: TRBV14
J: TRBJ1-1
CDR3: CASSPPGPYEAFF
DNA: TGTGCCAGCAGCCCGCCGGGCCCCTATGAAGCTTTCTTT

size: -
D: TRBD1
V: TRBV2
J: TRBJ1-2
CDR3: CASRPDREKGYTF
DNA: TGTGCCAGCAGACCTGACAGGGAGAAAGGCTACACCTTC

size: many
D: -
V: TRBV2
J: TRBJ1-4
CDR3: CASSREKLFF
DNA: TGTGCCAGCAGCCGGGAAAAACTGTTTTTT

size: few
D: -
V: TRBV29-1
J: TRBJ2-1
CDR3: CSGGTTNEQFF
DNA: TGCAGCGGCGGGACGACCAATGAGCAGTTTTTT

size: -
D: -
V: TRBV5-5
J: TRBJ1-5
CDR3: CASSLGGIQLNQPQHF
DNA: TGTGCCAGCAGCTTGGGGGGGATACAGTTGAATCAGCCCCAGCATTTT

size: many
D: -
V: TRBV7-9
J: TRBJ2-7
CDR3: CASSLTQPYEQYF
DNA: TGTGCCAGCAGCTTAACCCAACCCTACGAGCAGTACTTC

size: -
D: -
V: TRBV2
J: TRBJ2-5
CDR3: CASSVGQMEAEYF
DNA: TGTGCCAGCAGTGTGGGACAAATGGAGGCGGAGTACTTC